This T cell receptor beta chain appears in the sequencing data of a study of T-cell reconstitution after alpha-beta-depleted transplantation in children. Notes on the study in general: There were some patients whose high TCRbeta diversity at day 60 came from surviving recipient T cells and thymic progenitors.

This clonotype showed up just a few times. Its antigen remains unknown. TCRbeta library construction was performed incorporating unique molecular identifiers. One entry per CDR3 protein, called by TCRdb with MiXCR from the PCR reads. The sample includes 670,000 or so distinct CDR3 sequences, approximately 14% of them seen just once. Looked up from germline, CDR1 is SQVTM and CDR2 is ANQGSEA. The V and J ends lost 6 bases and 4 bases, in that order; junction bases with no gene match: 5. The length of the CDR3 is 13 residues. The V gene is TRBV29-1, the J gene TRBJ2-3; 9 bases map to TRBD2. The receptor comes from a girl under 10 years old with congenital amegakaryocytic thrombocytopenia, due to receive a stem cell transplant. The sample consisted of PBMCs, taken before TCRalphabeta/CD19-depleted stem cell transplant. CDR3 DNA sequence: TGCAGCGTCCTTAGCGGGAGATCAGATACGCAGTATTTT. Its protein product is CSVLSGRSDTQYF.